This TCR beta chain was retrieved from a study of T cell responses to AZD1222 COVID-19 vaccine. Study-level points and caveats: Spike-specific TCR depth and breadth grew after two AZD1222 doses. Repertoires were collected only later (after the peak T cell response had occurred). Dominant CD4 TCR responses targeted spike regions 160-218 and 743-854.

Profiling relied on immunoSEQ multiplex PCR, and the TCRdb table lists in-frame clones only, not all of them. The sample records under 85,000 clones, roughly nine tenths being singletons. A note on this clone: Its antigen is as yet unknown.

The germline V gene has CDR1 MNHNS and CDR2 SASEGT. Deletions cut 2 bases from V and 0 bases from J, with 6 bases between. CDR3 length: 14 amino acids. Second-dose timings of about 4 or about 12 weeks were pooled. Sequenced material: peripheral blood, taken 28 days after the second AZD1222 dose. This receptor was taken from an adult who received the AZD1222 COVID-19 vaccine. V usage is TRBV6-1 and J usage is TRBJ2-3; the D gene is possibly TRBD1 (5 bases). CDR3 residues: CASSEWGSTDTQYF. CDR3 bases: TGTGCCAGCAGTGAATGGGGCAGCACAGATACGCAGTATTTT.